Shown below are 18 T cell receptor beta chains from a single sample sequenced in a study of tumor and adjacent non-tumor tissue in lung cancer. The library came from three nested PCR rounds adapted from ARM-PCR protocols. TCRdb reanalysed the multiplex PCR reads using MiXCR and keeps one entry per CDR3 protein. Counted here are 70,000 to 80,000 distinct CDR3 sequences, roughly 72% occurring once; the ten biggest clones make up about a tenth. This sample's RNA came from whole unsorted tissue. Specimen: lung tumor tissue. These receptors originate from a woman aged 40 to 49 with non-small cell lung cancer.

In the case of this clonotype: The junction and the germline gene differ at one end; a read error may be behind it. This chain uses TRBV29-1 with TRBJ1-2, with D uncertain. The CDR3 spans 12 residues. CDR1 and CDR2 from the germline V gene are SQVTM and ANQGSEA. The CDR3 DNA follows: TGCAGCGTTCTTGAGGGAAGCTATGGGTACACCTTC. Translated, it gives CSVLEGSYGYTF.

Turning to this clonotype: A junction boundary mismatches the germline segment, possibly from a read error. This chain uses TRBV6-1 with TRBJ1-5; weak D call: TRBD1 (6 bases). Germline lookup yields CDR1 MNHNS and CDR2 SASEGT. The CDR3 has 15 residues. Here the CDR3 DNA reads TGTGCCAGCAGTGAGCGTGCGGAACAGGGTCAGTCCCAGCATTTT. Protein product: CASSERAEQGQSQHF.

In this sample, this clonotype turned up many times. The rearrangement uses TRBV6-5 and TRBJ2-3; possibly TRBD2 for D (5 bases). Germline V gene data show CDR1 as MNHEY and CDR2 as SVGAGI. The length of the CDR3 is 16 residues. V dropped 2 bases and J dropped 4 bases, with 16 bases sitting between them. CDR3 nucleotide sequence: TGTGCCAGCAGTTACACGGGGAGCGGATGGGCAGATACGCAGTATTTT. Its translation: CASSYTGSGWADTQYF.

The J gene is TRBJ1-6, the V gene TRBV28, with D maybe TRBD1 (5 bases). The CDR3 is made up of 15 amino acids. Germline CDR1 is MDHEN and CDR2 is SYDVKM. Trimming removed 6 bases at V and 6 bases at J, with 15 bases between. This CDR3 reads CASSDSGGFNSPLHF. CDR3 coding DNA: TGTGCCAGCAGCGACAGCGGGGGGTTTAATTCACCCCTCCACTTT. Using reference TRBV28 and TRBJ1-6 for the parts outside the CDR3, the full variable domain is DVKVTQSSRYLVKRTGEKVFLECVQDMDHENMFWYRQDPGLGLRLIYFSYDVKMKEKGDIPEGYSVSREKKERFSLILESASTNQTSMYLCASSDSGGFNSPLHFGNGTRLTVT.

Concerning this clonotype itself: Germline is not matched at one junction end, which may reflect a read error. The V and J genes are TRBV2 and TRBJ1-5, with D tentatively TRBD1 (5 bases). CDR1 is SNHLY and CDR2 is FYNNEI in the germline V gene. CDR3 size: 16 residues. In DNA, the CDR3 is TGTGCCAGCCGTGAACAGGCAGTCCTTAGCAATCAGCCCCAGCATTTT. This gives the protein CASREQAVLSNQPQHF.

V usage is TRBV10-3 and J usage is TRBJ2-5, with no clear D. The CDR3 has 10 amino acids. The V end was cut by 8 bases, the J end by 11 bases, with 12 bases between. Germline V lookup: CDR1 ENHRY, CDR2 SYGVKD. The CDR3 region has the DNA TGTGCCATCGGGTTGGAGAGTCAGTACTTC. It encodes CAIGLESQYF.

Concerning this clonotype: Likely a read error: the CDR3 ends without its conserved phenylalanine or tryptophan. The rearrangement uses TRBV20-1 and TRBJ1-2; possible D gene TRBD1, 5 bases. Germline V lookup: CDR1 DFQATT, CDR2 SNEGSKA (reference sequence). The CDR3 consists of 13 residues. In DNA, the CDR3 is TGCAGTGATAGAGTACAGGCCAATTATGGCTACACCTCC. It yields the protein CSDRVQANYGYTS.

This chain uses TRBV29-1 with TRBJ1-5, with 7 bases lining up with TRBD1. Losses at the gene ends were 6 bases for V and 8 bases for J; bases not matched to a gene: 13. In germline, CDR1 is SQVTM, CDR2 ANQGSEA. The CDR3 spans 14 residues. CDR3 region: CSVKNRGVGEPQHF. CDR3 bases: TGCAGCGTGAAGAACAGGGGAGTAGGAGAGCCCCAGCATTTT.

For this clonotype: Without the conserved terminal phenylalanine or tryptophan, this CDR3 likely stems from a read error. The chain combines TRBV20-1 with TRBJ1-1; 10 bases fit TRBD1. This CDR3 is built from 16 residues. The V gene's germline CDR1 is DFQATT and CDR2 SNEGSKA (reference sequence). Trimming at V came to 4 bases and at J to 0 bases, leaving 8 bases not matched to a gene. CDR3 sequence: CSATPGTGVMNTEAFL. CDR3 nucleotide sequence: TGCAGTGCTACCCCCGGGACAGGGGTTATGAACACTGAAGCTTTCTTA.

Notes on this clonotype: A much larger clone differs from this one at a single base, so this may be a read error. The chain links TRBV20-1 to TRBJ2-5; no clear D. The CDR3 is made up of 12 amino acids. The V gene's germline CDR1 is DFQATT and CDR2 SNEGSKA (reference sequence). Trimming removed 3 bases from V and 9 bases from J, with 14 bases in between. The chain's CDR3 is CSASRTQTAQYF. The CDR3 nucleotides read TGCAGTGCTAGTAGAACCCAGACGGCCCAGTACTTC.

This clonotype has only a few counts. The chain couples TRBV11-2 to TRBJ2-7; maybe TRBD2 (6 bases). The CDR3 spans 14 residues. The V gene lost 0 bases and the J gene lost 13 bases, with 19 bases spanning the gap. From germline, CDR1 is SGHAT and CDR2 FQNNGV. The CDR3 loop is CASSLEPGVGEQYF. The CDR3 DNA is TGTGCCAGCAGCTTAGAACCGGGAGTCGGCGAACAATACTTC.

Turning to this clonotype: The conserved closing phenylalanine or tryptophan is absent in this CDR3, likely reflecting a read error. The chain carries TRBV11-1 and TRBJ2-7; 9 positions agree with TRBD2. Trimming took 5 bases from V and 3 from J; bases not matched to a gene: 11. The germline gives CDR1 SGHAT, CDR2 FQDESV (reference sequence). This CDR3 comprises 16 residues. The CDR3 is CASSIGTSGLFYEQYL. The CDR3 DNA sequence: TGTGCCAGCAGCATTGGCACTAGCGGGTTATTCTACGAGCAGTACTTA.

As to this clonotype: This CDR3 is missing its conserved last phenylalanine or tryptophan, likely due to a read error. Because the CDR3's place on the DNA is in doubt, the DNA is left out and the CDR3 is given as listed by TCRdb. This chain uses TRBV6-2 or TRBV6-3 with TRBJ2-7; whether TRBD1, the table's D call, matches the DNA was not checked. Germline lookup yields CDR1 MNHEY and CDR2 SVGEGT. The CDR3 adds up to 16 amino acids, both ends counted. CDR3 residues: CASSPEAMELSYEQYL.

Comment on this clonotype: At one boundary the junction diverges from the germline segment, which might be a read error. The genes are TRBV6-5 and TRBJ1-5; 10 bases are shared with TRBD1. The J call is uncertain, as TRBJ2-3 better fits the DNA end. Looked up from germline, CDR1 is MNHEY and CDR2 is SVGAGI. The CDR3 runs 14 residues. DNA for the CDR3: TGTGACAGCAGCCGGACAGGGGGTAATCAGCCCCAGTATTTT. Translated: CDSSRTGGNQPQYF.

This clonotype was observed a handful of times. The chain employs TRBV11-2 and TRBJ2-5; D remains unclear. Germline V CDR1 and CDR2: SGHAT, FQNNGV. The CDR3 totals 11 residues. The CDR3 reads CISNQQETQYF. CDR3 DNA sequence: TGTATCAGCAACCAGCAAGAGACCCAGTACTTC.

Turning to this clonotype: The CDR3 end shows no conserved phenylalanine or tryptophan, and so a read error is likely. This chain connects TRBV12-5 to TRBJ2-1, with D possibly called TRBD1 or TRBD2 (6 bases each). V lost 1 base and J 6 bases, leaving 16 bases between the germline ends. The V gene's germline CDR1 is LGHNT and CDR2 FRNRAP. There are 16 residues in the CDR3. The CDR3 nucleotides read TGTGCTAGTGGTTTGGCTGGGACGGGGGCGGGCAATGAGCAGTTCTCC. This encodes CASGLAGTGAGNEQFS.

To note about this clonotype: One junction end disagrees with the germline gene, perhaps due to a read error. The chain recombines TRBV4-1 with TRBJ2-3; D may be TRBD1 (6 bases). Germline V gene data show CDR1 as MGHRA and CDR2 as YSYEKL. CDR3 length: 16 amino acids. The DNA of the CDR3 is TGCGCCAGTAGCCAAAGATATGGAGGACAGATAGATACGCAGTATTTT. This gives the protein CASSQRYGGQIDTQYF.

A word on this clonotype: At one boundary the junction diverges from the germline segment, which might be a read error. This CDR3 reads CASTAPGLANNGQFF. As DNA, the CDR3 is TGTGCCAGCACTGCCCCGGGACTAGCGAATAATGGGCAGTTCTTC. This sequence joins TRBV2 and TRBJ2-1, with 10 positions matching TRBD2. The CDR3 has 15 residues. CDR1 and CDR2 from the germline V gene are SNHLY and FYNNEI.